The 5 T cell receptor beta chains below were found in one sample sequenced in a study of T cell repertoires in cytomegalovirus infection. TCRdb ran MiXCR on the reads and lists one entry per CDR3 protein. The profile shows roughly 990,000 distinct CDR3 sequences, roughly 30% of them singletons. Their cognate antigens are unknown. This specimen was cultured CD8+ T cells from PBMCs, taken from culture after CMV antigen stimulation. These receptors came from a human donor in good health (CMV status not recorded). Some clones in this sample may be carry-over from other donors' samples.

This clonotype was seen ten or more times. The rearrangement joins TRBV27 to TRBJ2-1, with 8 bases aligning to TRBD2. Germline loops: CDR1 MNHEY, CDR2 SMNVEV (reference sequence). V was pared by 7 bases and J by 4 bases, with 12 bases of the junction left unmatched. The CDR3 contains 16 residues. DNA for the CDR3: TGTGCCAGCACAACCCGCGGGGGGACCTTTTACAATGAGCAGTTCTTC. Its translation is CASTTRGGTFYNEQFF.

The chain recombines TRBV15 with TRBJ1-1, with D hard to call. Germline V gene data show CDR1 as LNHNV and CDR2 as YYDKDF (reference sequence). The CDR3 totals 14 residues. V lost 1 base and J 4 bases, leaving 10 bases between the germline ends. The DNA for the CDR3 is TGTGCCACCAGCAGAGTTGGCGTTACCACTGAAGCTTTCTTT. Translation gives CATSRVGVTTEAFF.

The V call is TRBV29-1, the J call TRBJ2-5; 7 nucleotides agree with TRBD2. Germline V gene data show CDR1 as SQVTM and CDR2 as ANQGSEA. V was pared by 7 bases and J by 5 bases, with 7 bases of the junction left unmatched. The CDR3 is made up of 12 amino acids. The CDR3 DNA is TGCAGCGCCGGGTGGGAGGGGGAGACCCAGTACTTC. This translates into CSAGWEGETQYF.

The chain recombines TRBV6-2 or TRBV6-3 with TRBJ2-7, with D maybe TRBD2 (5 bases). CDR1 is MNHEY, CDR2 SVGEGT, per germline. V was trimmed by 7 bases and J by 9 bases, leaving 16 bases between them. The CDR3 is made up of 12 amino acids. CDR3 DNA: TGTGCCAGCACAAACGGGATAATGGGGCAGTACGTC. Residues: CASTNGIMGQYV.

The rearrangement uses TRBV15 and TRBJ1-6; D perhaps matches TRBD1 (6 bases). V shed 0 bases and J shed 2 bases, with 17 bases lying between them. The CDR3 loop spans 19 amino acids. CDR1 is LNHNV and CDR2 is YYDKDF in the germline V gene (reference sequence). The CDR3 reads CATSRDRGQGRTYNSPLHF. Written as DNA, the CDR3 is TGTGCCACCAGCAGAGATCGGGGGCAGGGGCGAACCTATAATTCACCCCTCCACTTT.